This T cell receptor beta chain emerged from a study of shared clonotypes between healthy human individuals. On the study more broadly: Used for every donor were three CD4 naive, three CD4 memory, two CD8 naive and one CD8 memory plate. Notes on the study in general: Relative to their counterparts shared across all four donors, non-shared clonotypes exhibited diminished generation probabilities. It was only blood that was sampled, and tissue repertoires likely differ.

Selected positively for CCR7 and CD45RO-negative, naive CD8 cells excluded terminally differentiated effector memory CD45RA+ cells. This clone was observed a few times. Its antigen is unidentified. V was trimmed by 5 bases and J by 6 bases, leaving 4 bases between them. The CDR3 runs to 10 residues. Germline V gene data show CDR1 as MNHNS and CDR2 as SASEGT. The data were produced by immunoSEQ multiplex PCR, yet TCRdb's version contains in-frame clones alone and is incomplete. The repertoire holds approximately 2,000,000 clones, with just under 95% as singletons. The source is a man younger than 35 in good health. Some clones in this sample may be carry-over from other donors' samples. The gene calls are TRBV6-1 and TRBJ1-1; no definite D call. The sequenced sample was naive CD8+ T cells from PBMCs. CDR3 loop: CASSSPEAFF. CDR3 coding DNA: TGTGCCAGCAGTTCCCCTGAAGCTTTCTTT.